Listed below are T cell receptor beta chains from one sample, sequenced in a study of siplizumab effects on memory and regulatory T cells. Profiling relied on immunoSEQ multiplex PCR, and the TCRdb table lists in-frame clones only, not all of them. The top ten clones hold around 0.16% of a sample with about 120,000 clones, approximately 92% of them seen once. The sample was non-Treg CD4+ T cells sorted from blood. Every receptor here comes from a human donor in good health. Each CDR3 is given with its conserved first and last residue. Each record gives: clone size, V gene, J gene, D gene, CDR3 protein, CDR3 DNA. The D gene is left open where the match is weak. Size is stated for part of the rows, as once, few or many counts, or as a class when the clone is expanded.

>NA|TRBV5-1|TRBJ1-4|TRBD1
CASSSTGQGGEKLFF
TGCGCCAGCAGCTCAACGGGACAGGGAGGTGAAAAACTGTTTTTT
>NA|TRBV18|TRBJ1-5|NA
CASSKTVDSNQPQHF
TGTGCCAGCTCGAAGACAGTTGATAGCAATCAGCCCCAGCATTTT
>NA|TRBV7-3|TRBJ2-2|NA
CASSPQTGELFF
TGTGCCAGCAGCCCCCAGACCGGGGAGCTGTTTTTT
>once|TRBV4-2|TRBJ1-4|NA
CASSPGLPTNEKLFF
TGTGCCAGCAGCCCGGGACTTCCAACTAATGAAAAACTGTTTTTT
>NA|TRBV5-6|TRBJ1-2|NA
CASSLYRSTYTF
TGTGCCAGCAGCTTATACAGGAGTACCTACACCTTC
>NA|TRBV6-5|TRBJ1-4|NA
CASSYVLNEKLFF
TGTGCCAGCAGCTACGTCCTTAATGAAAAACTGTTTTTT
>NA|TRBV9|TRBJ1-1|TRBD1
CASSPTRHRGANTEAFF
TGTGCCAGCAGCCCCACGCGCCACAGGGGGGCGAACACTGAAGCTTTCTTT
>NA|TRBV28|TRBJ1-2|NA
CASSLPYGYTF
TGTGCCAGCAGTTTACCCTATGGCTACACCTTC
>NA|TRBV19|TRBJ1-2|NA
CASSSTGRYGYTF
TGTGCCAGTAGTTCCACAGGGCGCTATGGCTACACCTTC
>NA|TRBV2|TRBJ1-5|NA
CASSGTYQPQHF
TGTGCCAGCAGTGGGACCTATCAGCCCCAGCATTTT
>NA|TRBV19|TRBJ1-5|NA
CASSIQVVGNQPQHF
TGTGCCAGTAGTATACAGGTTGTTGGCAATCAGCCCCAGCATTTT
>NA|TRBV6-6|TRBJ1-1|NA
CASIRELSAFF
TGTGCCAGCATCAGGGAATTGAGTGCTTTCTTT
>once|TRBV7-2|TRBJ2-2|TRBD2
CASSLVPAGAGELFF
TGTGCCAGCAGCTTAGTGCCAGCGGGGGCCGGGGAGCTGTTTTTT
>NA|TRBV7-2|TRBJ2-3|TRBD2
CASSFVSGGADTQYF
TGTGCCAGCAGCTTTGTCAGCGGGGGGGCAGATACGCAGTATTTT
>NA|TRBV7-9|TRBJ1-4|NA
CASRRRGGTNEKLFF
TGTGCCAGCAGGCGACGAGGAGGGACTAATGAAAAACTGTTTTTT
>NA|TRBV6-5|TRBJ2-7|NA
CASSYSTPMDNYEQYF
TGTGCCAGCAGTTACTCGACGCCTATGGACAACTACGAGCAGTACTTC
>NA|TRBV6-5|TRBJ2-5|NA
CASSYGPRETQYF
TGTGCCAGCAGTTACGGGCCCCGAGAGACCCAGTACTTC
>once|TRBV5-4|TRBJ2-1|TRBD2
CASSLAGTMTYNEQFF
TGTGCCAGCAGCTTGGCCGGGACTATGACCTACAATGAGCAGTTCTTC
>few|TRBV19|TRBJ1-1|NA
CASSTAGTATEAFF
TGTGCCAGTAGTACTGCGGGGACTGCTACTGAAGCTTTCTTT
>NA|TRBV9|TRBJ2-7|TRBD1
CASSATGTGGSEQYF
TGTGCCAGCAGCGCAACCGGGACAGGGGGCTCCGAGCAGTACTTC
>once|TRBV5-4|TRBJ1-1|TRBD1
CASSLVGQGRDAEAFF
TGTGCCAGCAGCTTGGTGGGACAGGGGAGAGATGCTGAAGCTTTCTTT
>NA|TRBV5-6|TRBJ1-1|NA
CASSSLGMGRTTEAFF
TGTGCCAGCAGCTCCCTTGGGATGGGGCGTACCACTGAAGCTTTCTTT
>NA|TRBV19|TRBJ2-5|NA
CASSKSGVGGQETQYF
TGTGCCAGTAGTAAATCGGGGGTTGGGGGCCAAGAGACCCAGTACTTC
>NA|TRBV7-2|TRBJ1-5|TRBD1
CASSPRTGLLGQPQHF
TGTGCCAGCAGCCCCCGGACAGGGTTGTTGGGTCAGCCCCAGCATTTT
>NA|TRBV6-1|TRBJ2-7|NA
CASSPQGIIYEQYF
TGTGCCAGCAGTCCACAGGGTATTATCTACGAGCAGTACTTC